Shown below are 31 T cell receptor beta chains from a single sample sequenced in a study of shared clonotypes between healthy human individuals. TCRdb's table, derived via immunoSEQ multiplex PCR, lists solely in-frame clones and lacks some. The sample comprises 2.3 million or so clones, 90% to 95% of which are singletons, and under 0.45% rests with the top ten. Source material: naive CD4+ T cells from PBMCs. Regarding subset: CD45RA+ positively selected. The receptors stem from a man between 18 and 35 years old in good health. Some clones in this sample may be carry-over from other donors' samples.

The chain is built from TRBV29-1 and TRBJ2-7, with 7 bases matching TRBD2. The J segment lost 0 bases and the V segment lost 6 bases, leaving 8 bases of the junction unmatched. The CDR3 spans 14 residues. Germline V lookup: CDR1 SQVTM, CDR2 ANQGSEA. This chain's CDR3 is CSVSGTTSSYEQYF. The CDR3 bases are TGCAGCGTCTCCGGGACTACGAGCTCCTACGAGCAGTACTTC.

This rearrangement joins TRBV19 to TRBJ2-3; possibly TRBD1 for D (6 bases). The germline V gene encodes CDR1 LNHDA and CDR2 SQIVND (reference sequence). V shed 2 bases and J shed 2 bases, with 14 bases lying between them. CDR3 size: 16 residues. CDR3 region: CASSIQAQGLTDTQYF. DNA of the CDR3: TGTGCCAGTAGTATACAGGCCCAGGGGCTCACAGATACGCAGTATTTT.

This chain uses TRBV11-2 with TRBJ2-7, with unresolved D. This CDR3 region has 15 residues. Germline values: CDR1 SGHAT, CDR2 FQNNGV. V was trimmed by 1 base and J by 3 bases, leaving 13 bases between them. CDR3 protein: CASSLGPDPSYEQYF. In nucleotides, the CDR3 is TGTGCCAGCAGCTTAGGTCCGGACCCCAGCTACGAGCAGTACTTC.

The V gene is TRBV7-9, the J gene TRBJ1-5, with a tentative D call TRBD1 (5 bases). This CDR3 region has 16 residues. V was shortened by 4 bases and J by 0 bases, with 13 bases between the two germline ends. The germline V gene encodes CDR1 SEHNR and CDR2 FQNEAQ (reference sequence). CDR3 sequence reads: CASSSRPGNSNQPQHF. The DNA for the CDR3 is TGTGCCAGCAGCTCCCGCCCAGGGAATAGCAATCAGCCCCAGCATTTT.

The chain recombines TRBV19 with TRBJ2-5; no clear D. The V gene lost 6 bases and the J gene lost 0 bases, with 11 bases spanning the gap. The CDR3 loop spans 14 amino acids. Germline V gene lookup returns CDR1 LNHDA and CDR2 SQIVND (reference sequence). CDR3 DNA: TGTGCCAGTAGGCCCGAGGTGTACCAAGAGACCCAGTACTTC. Encoded protein: CASRPEVYQETQYF.

The chain combines TRBV28 with TRBJ2-4; TRBD1 is a possible D gene (5 bases). The CDR3 length is 15 residues. Germline values: CDR1 MDHEN, CDR2 SYDVKM. V lost 8 bases and J lost 3, with 17 bases in between. CDR3 sequence: CASEVQGLGKNIQYF. CDR3 sequence (DNA): TGTGCCAGCGAAGTCCAGGGTTTGGGCAAAAACATTCAGTACTTC.

The gene calls are TRBV28 and TRBJ2-3; D is ambiguous. Germline loops: CDR1 MDHEN, CDR2 SYDVKM. The V end was cut by 6 bases, the J end by 8 bases, with 12 bases between. The CDR3 is 12 amino acids. Here the CDR3 DNA reads TGTGCCAGCAGCCTAACGGCGGCTACGCAGTATTTT. Its translation is CASSLTAATQYF.

V gene TRBV28 combines with J gene TRBJ1-1, with 9 bases aligning to TRBD1. The CDR3 spans 18 residues. CDR1 is MDHEN, CDR2 SYDVKM, per germline. Trimming cost V 3 bases and J 0 bases; bases outside gene matches: 11. The CDR3 nucleotides are TGTGCCAGCAGTTTCCCCGACGGGACAGGGTTTCTGAACACTGAAGCTTTCTTT. It is translated as CASSFPDGTGFLNTEAFF.

Only one count was recorded for this clone. At the DNA level, this CDR3 is encoded by other sequences in the same sample as well. The V and J genes are TRBV29-1 and TRBJ1-2; D is unresolved. This CDR3 contains 9 residues. The V end was cut by 6 bases, the J end by 8 bases, with 7 bases between. The germline CDR1 and CDR2 sequences are SQVTM and ANQGSEA. CDR3: CSVELGYTF. The CDR3 nucleotides read TGCAGCGTCGAGTTGGGCTACACCTTC.

This chain links TRBV5-1 with TRBJ2-5; D not certain. The CDR3 has 14 amino acids. Per germline, CDR1 SGHRS and CDR2 YFSETQ. V lost 4 bases to trimming and J lost 0 bases, with 10 bases between them. CDR3 sequence (DNA): TGCGCCAGCAGCCCCGTGGTCAACCAAGAGACCCAGTACTTC. This gives the protein CASSPVVNQETQYF.

The gene calls are TRBV19 and TRBJ2-2; D assignment may be TRBD1 or TRBD2 (5 bases each). The CDR3 sequence is 15 residues long. V was trimmed by 5 bases and J by 2 bases, leaving 12 bases between them. Germline V gene data show CDR1 as LNHDA and CDR2 as SQIVND (reference sequence). DNA for the CDR3: TGTGCCAGTAGTCTCGGGACGTCAAACACCGGGGAGCTGTTTTTT. Protein product: CASSLGTSNTGELFF.

This sequence joins TRBV11-1 and TRBJ2-3, with D perhaps TRBD1 or TRBD2 (6 bases each). The CDR3 runs to 15 residues. V gave up 3 bases and J gave up 0 bases, with 10 bases separating them. Germline V gene lookup returns CDR1 SGHAT and CDR2 FQDESV (reference sequence). The CDR3 is CASSFGGPSTDTQYF. CDR3 nucleotides: TGTGCCAGCAGCTTCGGGGGCCCCAGCACAGATACGCAGTATTTT.

The V gene is TRBV7-9, the J gene TRBJ2-1, with D possibly being TRBD1 (5 bases). The CDR3 has 14 residues. CDR1 is SEHNR and CDR2 is FQNEAQ in the germline V gene (reference sequence). The V end was cut by 6 bases, the J end by 6 bases, with 15 bases between. In DNA, the CDR3 is TGTGCCAGCAGAAGACAACAGGACGGCAATGAGCAGTTCTTC. Protein: CASRRQQDGNEQFF.

The CDR3 DNA is TGTGCCAGCAGTATCCCCGGGACAGGGGGCTACGGCACTGAAGCTTTCTTT. Its protein is CASSIPGTGGYGTEAFF. The chain joins TRBV28 to TRBJ1-1, with 12 bases identical to TRBD1. The CDR3 is 17 residues long. Germline V lookup: CDR1 MDHEN, CDR2 SYDVKM. V trimming: 5 bases; J trimming: 4 bases; junction bases outside the gene matches: 11.

In this sample, this clone turned up a few times. The genes are TRBV7-3 and TRBJ2-1; TRBD1 is a possible D gene (6 bases). Trimming stripped 6 bases from V and 7 bases from J, with 10 bases between. This CDR3 spans 12 amino acids. Per the germline V gene, CDR1 is SGHTA and CDR2 is FQGTGA. In nucleotides, the CDR3 is TGTGCCAGCAGTAAACAGGGAAATGAGCAGTTCTTC. Residues: CASSKQGNEQFF.

Concerning this clone: Other DNA sequences in this specimen translate into the identical CDR3. The V call is TRBV7-9, the J call TRBJ2-7, with 9 nucleotides matching TRBD2. V was pared by 2 bases and J by 4 bases, with 0 bases of the junction left unmatched. There are 13 residues in the CDR3. Looked up from germline, CDR1 is SEHNR and CDR2 is FQNEAQ (reference sequence). The CDR3 reads CASSLLAGYEQYF. In DNA form, the CDR3 reads TGTGCCAGCAGCTTACTAGCGGGATACGAGCAGTACTTC.

This clone has a single count. V and J are TRBV2 and TRBJ2-7; D may correspond to TRBD1 or TRBD2 (5 bases each). V was shortened by 7 bases and J by 1 base, with 14 bases between the two germline ends. CDR1 and CDR2 from the germline V gene are SNHLY and FYNNEI. The CDR3 runs 14 residues. CDR3 DNA sequence: TGTGCCAGCATGAGGGACGGGGAGTCCTACGAGCAGTACTTC. It codes for CASMRDGESYEQYF.

This chain joins TRBV4-3 and TRBJ2-5; D gene uncertain. V lost 0 bases to trimming and J lost 4 bases, with 12 bases between them. The germline V gene has CDR1 LGHNA and CDR2 YSLEER. The CDR3 runs 15 residues. The CDR3: CASSQDLTHPETQYF. For the CDR3, the DNA is TGCGCCAGCAGCCAAGATCTAACCCACCCAGAGACCCAGTACTTC.

The chain combines TRBV5-1 with TRBJ2-7, with 9 positions matching TRBD2. Germline CDR1 SGHRS, CDR2 YFSETQ. The V gene end was trimmed by 4 bases and the J gene end by 2 bases; junction bases not matched to a gene: 7. This CDR3 has 15 residues. CDR3 bases: TGCGCCAGCAGCCGGGGACTAGCCCCTACCTACGAGCAGTACTTC. Protein sequence: CASSRGLAPTYEQYF.

This chain uses TRBV7-9 with TRBJ2-6, with D possibly TRBD1 on 5 matching bases. The germline V and J ends were trimmed by 5 bases and 8 bases, with 16 bases remaining between them. The CDR3 is 15 amino acids. From germline, CDR1 is SEHNR and CDR2 FQNEAQ (reference sequence). CDR3 nucleotides: TGTGCCAGCAGCCTTCAGGGATTGTTTTCCAACGTCCTGACTTTC. It translates to CASSLQGLFSNVLTF. Drawing the rest from reference TRBV7-9 and TRBJ2-6, the complete variable domain is DTGVSQNPRHKITKRGQNVTFRCDPISEHNRLYWYRQTLGQGPEFLTYFQNEAQLEKSRLLSDRFSAERPKGSFSTLEIQRTEQGDSAMYLCASSLQGLFSNVLTFGAGSRLTVL.

A word on this clone: Other DNA sequences of this sample code for an identical CDR3. The CDR3 spells CASSLGRDTGELFF. The CDR3, as DNA: TGTGCCAGCAGCCTCGGGCGCGACACCGGGGAGCTGTTTTTT. The chain joins TRBV7-3 to TRBJ2-2; D is unresolved. The germline gives CDR1 SGHTA, CDR2 FQGTGA. The CDR3 length is 14 residues. V was pared by 5 bases and J by 3 bases, with 10 bases between.

The chain recombines TRBV28 with TRBJ2-5; perhaps TRBD2 as D (7 bases). The CDR3 spans 14 residues. In germline, CDR1 is MDHEN, CDR2 SYDVKM. V was cut by 5 bases and J by 4 bases, with 14 bases left in between. CDR3 protein: CASSLLGGAETQYF. The CDR3 nucleotides read TGTGCCAGCAGTCTTCTTGGGGGGGCAGAGACCCAGTACTTC.

V gene TRBV7-6 combines with J gene TRBJ2-7; the D is unclear. Trimming removed 5 bases at V and 0 bases at J, with 14 bases between. The CDR3 is 15 amino acids. The germline V gene has CDR1 SGHVS and CDR2 FNYEAQ. The CDR3 is CASSPSHGSSYEQYF. CDR3 nucleotide sequence: TGTGCCAGCAGCCCCTCTCACGGATCCTCCTACGAGCAGTACTTC.

This clone was detected once. V usage is TRBV18 and J usage is TRBJ1-2; D gene uncertain. The CDR3 loop spans 13 amino acids. From germline, CDR1 is KGHSH and CDR2 LQKENI. V gave up 6 bases and J gave up 6 bases, with 14 bases separating them. The CDR3 sequence is CASSTTYGDGYTF. CDR3 DNA: TGTGCCAGCTCCACCACGTATGGGGATGGCTACACCTTC.

The chain has TRBV28 and TRBJ2-7; 9 bases are a match to TRBD2. CDR1 is MDHEN, CDR2 SYDVKM, per germline. The CDR3 runs to 16 residues. Germline trimming cut 2 bases from V and 5 bases from J; bases unmatched to any gene: 10. CDR3 in DNA: TGTGCCAGCAGTTTACTGGGCGGGAGGGCTGCCAACGAGCAGTACTTC. It specifies CASSLLGGRAANEQYF.

The sample holds one count of this clone. This chain uses TRBV4-2 with TRBJ2-1, with 7 bases lining up with TRBD2. This CDR3 contains 16 residues. V lost 5 bases, J lost 1 base, and 8 bases stayed unmatched. The germline V gene has CDR1 LGHNA and CDR2 YNFKEQ. CDR3 in DNA: TGTGCCAGCAGCACCCGGGACTACCCTTCCTACAATGAGCAGTTCTTC. It is translated as CASSTRDYPSYNEQFF.

For the CDR3, the DNA is TGTGCCAGCAGACAGGGCGAGCAGTACTTC. Translating gives CASRQGEQYF. The chain carries TRBV28 and TRBJ2-7, with a weak D call TRBD1 (6 bases). The length of the CDR3 is 10 residues. The ends were cut back, 6 bases at V and 6 bases at J, with 6 bases in the middle. Germline CDR1 and CDR2: MDHEN and SYDVKM.

The chain employs TRBV27 and TRBJ2-7; D is ambiguous. Germline V gives CDR1 MNHEY, CDR2 SMNVEV (reference sequence). The CDR3 runs to 16 residues. V dropped 3 bases and J dropped 3 bases, with 18 bases sitting between them. The CDR3 is CASSFRPGRTYYEQYF. The CDR3, as DNA: TGTGCCAGCAGTTTCCGACCGGGCAGAACCTACTACGAGCAGTACTTC.

This chain joins TRBV19 and TRBJ2-2; 8 bases match TRBD1. This CDR3 has 15 amino acids. Germline trimming cut 0 bases from V and 6 bases from J; bases unmatched to any gene: 3. CDR1 and CDR2 (germline): LNHDA, SQIVND (reference sequence). The CDR3 reads CASSIDRGRAGELFF. The CDR3 DNA is TGTGCCAGTAGTATAGACAGGGGGCGCGCCGGGGAGCTGTTTTTT.

The genes are TRBV30 and TRBJ1-5, with D possibly TRBD1 on 5 matching bases. This CDR3 spans 13 amino acids. The germline V gene has CDR1 GTSNPN and CDR2 SVGIG (reference sequence). Trimming took 3 bases from V and 7 from J, leaving 13 bases between them. The CDR3 nucleotides read TGTGCCTGGAGCGCCTTCGGGGACCAGCCCCAGCATTTT. It encodes CAWSAFGDQPQHF.

The chain couples TRBV7-2 to TRBJ2-3; D possibly matches TRBD1 or TRBD2 (6 bases each). This CDR3 contains 16 residues. V was shortened by 6 bases and J by 1 base, with 17 bases between the two germline ends. Per the germline V gene, CDR1 is SGHTA and CDR2 is FQGNSA. The CDR3 DNA follows: TGTGCCAGCAGTCTTCTAGCGAGGGGGGGCACAGATACGCAGTATTTT. It codes for CASSLLARGGTDTQYF.